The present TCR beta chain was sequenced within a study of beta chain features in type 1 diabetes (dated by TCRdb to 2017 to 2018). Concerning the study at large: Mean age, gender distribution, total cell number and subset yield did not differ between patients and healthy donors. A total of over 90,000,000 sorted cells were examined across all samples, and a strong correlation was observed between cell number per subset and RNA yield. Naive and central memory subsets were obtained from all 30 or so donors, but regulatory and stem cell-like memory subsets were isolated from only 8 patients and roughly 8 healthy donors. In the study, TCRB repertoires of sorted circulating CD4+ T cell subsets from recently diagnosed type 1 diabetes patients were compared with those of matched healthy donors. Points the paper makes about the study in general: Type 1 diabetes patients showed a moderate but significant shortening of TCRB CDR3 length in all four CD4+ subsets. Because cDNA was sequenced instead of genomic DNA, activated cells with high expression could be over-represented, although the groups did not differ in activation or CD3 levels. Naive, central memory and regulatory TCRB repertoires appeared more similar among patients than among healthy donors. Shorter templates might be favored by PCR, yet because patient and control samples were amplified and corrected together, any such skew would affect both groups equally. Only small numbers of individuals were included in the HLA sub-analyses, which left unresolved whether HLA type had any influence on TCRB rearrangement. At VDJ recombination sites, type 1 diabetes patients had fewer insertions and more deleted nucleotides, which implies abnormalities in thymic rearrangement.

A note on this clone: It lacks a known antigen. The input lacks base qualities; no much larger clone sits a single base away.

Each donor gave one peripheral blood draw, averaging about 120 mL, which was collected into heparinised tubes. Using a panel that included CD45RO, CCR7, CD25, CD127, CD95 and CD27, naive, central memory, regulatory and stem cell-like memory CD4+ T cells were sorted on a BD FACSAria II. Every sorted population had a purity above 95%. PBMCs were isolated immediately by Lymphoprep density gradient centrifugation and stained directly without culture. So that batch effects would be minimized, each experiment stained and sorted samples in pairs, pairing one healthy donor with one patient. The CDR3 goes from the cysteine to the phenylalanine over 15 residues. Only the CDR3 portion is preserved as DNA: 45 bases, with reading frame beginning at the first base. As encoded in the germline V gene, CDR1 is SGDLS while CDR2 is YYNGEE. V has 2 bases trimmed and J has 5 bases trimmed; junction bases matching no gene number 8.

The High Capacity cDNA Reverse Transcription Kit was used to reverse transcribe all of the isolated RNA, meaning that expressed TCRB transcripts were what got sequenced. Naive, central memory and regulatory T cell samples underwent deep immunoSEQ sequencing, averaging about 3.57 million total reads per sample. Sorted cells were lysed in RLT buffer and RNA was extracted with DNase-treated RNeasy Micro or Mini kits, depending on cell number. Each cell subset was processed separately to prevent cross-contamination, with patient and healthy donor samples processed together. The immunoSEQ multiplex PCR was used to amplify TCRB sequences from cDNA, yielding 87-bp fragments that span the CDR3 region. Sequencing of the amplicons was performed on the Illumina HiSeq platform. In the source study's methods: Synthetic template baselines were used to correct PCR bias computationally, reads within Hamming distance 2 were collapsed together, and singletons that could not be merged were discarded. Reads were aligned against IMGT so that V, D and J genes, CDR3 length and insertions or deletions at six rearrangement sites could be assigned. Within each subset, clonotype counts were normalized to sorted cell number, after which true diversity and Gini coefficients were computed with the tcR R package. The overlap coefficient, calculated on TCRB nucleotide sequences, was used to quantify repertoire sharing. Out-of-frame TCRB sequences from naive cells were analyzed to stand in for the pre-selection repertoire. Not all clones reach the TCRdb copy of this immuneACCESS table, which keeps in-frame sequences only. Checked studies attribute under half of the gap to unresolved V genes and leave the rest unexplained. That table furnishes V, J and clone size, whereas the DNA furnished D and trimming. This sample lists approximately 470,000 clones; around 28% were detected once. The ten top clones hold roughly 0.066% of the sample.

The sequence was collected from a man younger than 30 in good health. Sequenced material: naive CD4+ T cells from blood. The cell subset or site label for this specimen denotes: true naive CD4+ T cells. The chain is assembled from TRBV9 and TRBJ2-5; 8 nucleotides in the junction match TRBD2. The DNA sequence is TGTGCCAGCAGCGTCTCGGGACTAGGAGGGGAGACCCAGTACTTC. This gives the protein CASSVSGLGGETQYF.